Below are 2 T cell receptor beta chains sequenced from a single sample in a study of cytomegalovirus exposure and HLA in healthy donors. The PCR used 60 Vbeta and 13 Jbeta primers. Using immunoSEQ multiplex PCR, the repertoire was profiled, and TCRdb retains in-frame clones only, with some absent. The repertoire has over 85,000 clones, 76% of them found once; the top ten carry around 15%. Sample: PBMCs. These receptors were taken from a young man in good health and CMV-seropositive.

Only a few counts were recorded for this clone. The chain is built from TRBV6-6 and TRBJ2-1, with D unresolved. V was cut by 2 bases and J by 0 bases, with 11 bases left in between. The CDR3 has 16 amino acids. The germline V gene encodes CDR1 MNHNY and CDR2 SVGAGI (reference sequence). The CDR3 sequence is CASSYHPSGSYNEQFF. The DNA of the CDR3 is TGTGCCAGCAGTTACCACCCGTCGGGCTCCTACAATGAGCAGTTCTTC.

As DNA, the CDR3 is TGTGCCAGCAGTGACAGGGTTTATGGAGAGACCCAGTACTTC. Translating gives CASSDRVYGETQYF. This rearrangement joins TRBV25-1 to TRBJ2-5, with D possibly TRBD1 on 5 matching bases. The CDR3 extends over 14 amino acids. CDR1 and CDR2 from the germline V gene are MGHDK and SYGVNS. The V end was cut by 3 bases, the J end by 4 bases, with 12 bases between.